This is a list of T cell receptor beta chains from one sample in a study of cytomegalovirus exposure and HLA in healthy donors. Produced via immunoSEQ multiplex PCR; TCRdb's table is partial and in-frame only. The sample records about 130,000 clones, about three quarters being singletons. Sequenced sample: PBMCs. The origin of the receptors is a man in his fifties or sixties in good health and CMV-seropositive. CDR3s include the opening cysteine and the closing phenylalanine or tryptophan. D genes are given only for firm matches. The size entry is marked missing in some rows and otherwise reads once, few, many or a size class.

j_call | d_call | clone_size | v_call | cdr3_aa | cdr3_nt
TRBJ1-2 | - | once | TRBV6-6 | CASSYRGNGYTF | TGTGCCAGCAGTTACAGGGGGAATGGCTACACCTTC
TRBJ2-5 | TRBD1 | - | TRBV2 | CASSLDRGQETQYF | TGTGCCAGCAGTCTGGACAGGGGCCAAGAGACCCAGTACTTC
TRBJ2-1 | TRBD2 | - | TRBV4-1 | CASSQGLAGYNEQFF | TGCGCCAGCAGCCAAGGCCTAGCGGGCTACAATGAGCAGTTCTTC
TRBJ2-1 | - | - | TRBV29-1 | CSVEDPRSGEQFF | TGCAGCGTTGAAGATCCGAGGAGTGGTGAGCAGTTCTTC
TRBJ2-7 | - | - | TRBV7-9 | CASSSGSRGEQYF | TGTGCCAGCAGCTCTGGGTCACGCGGCGAGCAGTACTTC
TRBJ1-1 | TRBD1 | - | TRBV11-1 | CASSLALQGAEAFF | TGTGCCAGCAGCTTAGCCCTCCAGGGGGCTGAAGCTTTCTTT
TRBJ2-5 | - | - | TRBV5-1 | CASSLERRETQYF | TGCGCCAGCAGCTTGGAGCGTAGAGAGACCCAGTACTTC
TRBJ1-2 | - | - | TRBV12-5 | CASGSTPGNYGYTF | TGTGCTAGTGGTTCCACCCCGGGAAACTATGGCTACACCTTC
TRBJ1-5 | - | few | TRBV5-1 | CASSLWGGADQPQHF | TGCGCCAGCAGCTTGTGGGGCGGGGCTGATCAGCCCCAGCATTTT
TRBJ1-5 | - | - | TRBV5-6 | CASSLGNSRDQPQHF | TGTGCCAGCAGCTTAGGGAACTCCAGGGATCAGCCCCAGCATTTT
TRBJ2-7 | - | few | TRBV6-6 | CASSSNSYYEQYF | TGTGCCAGCAGCTCAAACTCATACTACGAGCAGTACTTC
TRBJ2-7 | TRBD1 | - | TRBV29-1 | CSFRPYRGTYEQYF | TGCAGCTTCCGACCGTACAGGGGTACCTACGAGCAGTACTTC